Listed below are T cell receptor beta chains from one sample, sequenced in a study of cytomegalovirus exposure and HLA in healthy donors. Clones were read by immunoSEQ multiplex PCR, and TCRdb kept only the in-frame ones, dropping some. The table records 73,000 or so clones, about 94% of them present only once. Sequencing was done on a sample of PBMCs. The receptors stem from a woman in her late teens or twenties in good health and CMV-seropositive. The CDR3 runs from the conserved cysteine through the conserved F or W. Each record gives: clone size, D gene, J gene, V gene, CDR3 protein, CDR3 DNA. The D gene is left open where the match is weak. Clone size is given for some rows only: seen once, a few or many times, or a class if the clone is expanded.

>-|-|TRBJ2-3|TRBV6-5
CASSYTSTDTQYF
TGTGCCAGCAGTTATACTAGCACAGATACGCAGTATTTT
>-|-|TRBJ2-5|TRBV27
CASAQGGVAVETQYF
TGTGCCAGCGCTCAAGGAGGGGTAGCGGTGGAGACCCAGTACTTC
>-|TRBD2|TRBJ2-1|TRBV9
CASSSGLADNEQFF
TGTGCCAGCAGCTCGGGACTAGCGGACAATGAGCAGTTCTTC
>-|-|TRBJ2-3|TRBV4-2
CASSLQGKDTQYF
TGTGCCAGCAGCCTTCAGGGGAAGGATACGCAGTATTTT
>-|TRBD1|TRBJ1-5|TRBV10-3
CAIGSGQGGFNQPQHF
TGTGCCATCGGATCGGGACAGGGTGGATTCAATCAGCCCCAGCATTTT
>-|TRBD1|TRBJ2-7|TRBV5-1
CASSPRDSLRHEQYF
TGCGCCAGCAGCCCCCGGGACAGCCTACGCCACGAGCAGTACTTC
>-|-|TRBJ1-6|TRBV7-2
CASSQRKQGKGNSPLHF
TGTGCCAGCAGCCAGAGGAAACAGGGAAAGGGAAATTCACCCCTCCACTTT
>-|TRBD2|TRBJ2-2|TRBV5-1
CASSLVAGTNTGELFF
TGCGCCAGCAGCTTGGTAGCGGGGACGAACACCGGGGAGCTGTTTTTT
>-|-|TRBJ1-1|TRBV6-5
CASTSGVGTEAFF
TGTGCCAGCACCTCCGGGGTAGGAACTGAAGCTTTCTTT
>-|TRBD2|TRBJ2-2|TRBV5-1
CASSLAGPGTGELFF
TGCGCCAGCAGCTTAGCGGGGCCGGGCACCGGGGAGCTGTTTTTT
>-|-|TRBJ2-7|TRBV6-5
CASSLRDPTYEQYF
TGTGCCAGCAGCCTCAGGGATCCCACCTACGAGCAGTACTTC
>-|-|TRBJ2-2|TRBV30
CAWTSSLYPHRGAVF
TGTGCCTGGACCTCGTCACTCTATCCCCACCGGGGAGCTGTTTTT
>-|-|TRBJ2-1|TRBV11-3
CASSTDSDNEQFF
TGTGCCAGCAGTACGGACAGCGACAATGAGCAGTTCTTC
>-|-|TRBJ2-5|TRBV4-3
CASSQDLRGYQETQYF
TGCGCCAGCAGCCAAGATTTACGGGGGTACCAAGAGACCCAGTACTTC
>once|-|TRBJ2-6|TRBV5-1
CASSSHSGANVLTF
TGCGCCAGCAGCTCCCACTCTGGGGCCAACGTCCTGACTTTC
>-|-|TRBJ1-1|TRBV18
CASSPSVRGNTEAFF
TGTGCCAGCTCACCATCCGTTAGGGGGAACACTGAAGCTTTCTTT
>-|TRBD1|TRBJ1-4|TRBV28
CASSVPGQSNEKLFF
TGTGCCAGCAGTGTACCGGGACAGTCTAATGAAAAACTGTTTTTT
>-|-|TRBJ2-2|TRBV10-1
CASSDGGSLTNTGELFF
TGCGCCAGCAGTGATGGGGGGAGCCTAACGAACACCGGGGAGCTGTTTTTT
>-|TRBD1|TRBJ1-4|TRBV10-2
CASSLPLGGQGLSSATNEKLFF
TGCGCCAGCTCTCTCCCTCTAGGGGGACAGGGGTTGAGTAGTGCAACTAATGAAAAACTGTTTTTT
>-|TRBD1|TRBJ2-1|TRBV27
CASSLGTGYNEQFF
TGTGCCAGCAGTTTAGGGACAGGGTACAATGAGCAGTTCTTC
>-|TRBD1|TRBJ2-7|TRBV10-3
CAISEPGQGNPYEQYF
TGTGCCATCAGTGAGCCGGGACAGGGGAACCCCTACGAGCAGTACTTC
>-|TRBD1|TRBJ2-7|TRBV6-5
CASSYSEGATYEQYF
TGTGCCAGCAGTTACTCAGAGGGGGCTACCTACGAGCAGTACTTC
>-|-|TRBJ2-7|TRBV5-1
CASSLPDAAGEQYF
TGCGCCAGCAGCCTCCCGGACGCCGCGGGTGAGCAGTACTTC
>-|TRBD1|TRBJ1-1|TRBV5-1
CASSSGTGVLNTEAFF
TGCGCCAGCAGCTCCGGGACAGGGGTCCTGAACACTGAAGCTTTCTTT
>-|TRBD1|TRBJ2-6|TRBV19
CASSIMRQGTGANVLTF
TGTGCCAGTAGTATAATGCGACAGGGGACTGGGGCCAACGTCCTGACTTTC
>-|TRBD1|TRBJ2-7|TRBV7-2
CASSLVEGQGYEQYF
TGTGCCAGCAGCTTAGTTGAGGGACAGGGGTACGAGCAGTACTTC
>-|-|TRBJ2-1|TRBV5-1
CASSLTASSRNEQFF
TGCGCCAGCAGCCTGACGGCTAGCAGCAGAAATGAGCAGTTCTTC
>-|-|TRBJ1-4|TRBV11-1
CASSDNVQVTGKRGEKLFF
TGTGCCAGCAGCGACAACGTTCAGGTTACAGGGAAGAGGGGTGAAAAACTGTTTTTT
>-|-|TRBJ2-1|TRBV29-1
CSALGGVTEQFF
TGCAGCGCCCTGGGCGGGGTGACTGAGCAGTTCTTC